This TCR beta chain was sequenced in a study of T cell responses to AZD1222 COVID-19 vaccine. V was trimmed by 3 bases and J by 3 bases, leaving 12 bases between them. The CDR3 consists of 14 residues. From germline, CDR1 is LNHNV and CDR2 YYDKDF (reference sequence). Method: immunoSEQ multiplex PCR; TCRdb's copy keeps in-frame clones and lacks some. The sample lists about 190,000 clones, roughly 90% occurring once. The source was peripheral blood, collected on day 0 of AZD1222 vaccination. The chain employs TRBV15 and TRBJ2-7, with D perhaps TRBD2 (6 bases). The sequence was collected from an adult in good health. CDR3 sequence reads: CATSRDSGGYEQYF. CDR3 coding DNA: TGTGCCACCAGCAGGGACTCCGGGGGCTACGAGCAGTACTTC.